This TCR beta chain was retrieved from a study of T cells after posttransplantation cyclophosphamide. Study outcomes and limitations: Tissue-infiltrating T cells from skin or gut overlapped little with blood T cells. TRB clonality was highly associated with recipient CMV seropositivity and reactivation. Donor-recipient repertoire similarity was low at 1-2 months, rising over year one.

The CDR3 totals 13 residues. Between the trimmed V and J ends, which lost 8 bases and 8 bases, there was a span of 15 bases. The germline V gene has CDR1 MNHNS and CDR2 SASEGT. Some clones are missing from TCRdb's copy, which holds only in-frame ones; the method was immunoSEQ multiplex PCR. Found here are more than 35,000 clones, no singletons; the ten largest cover 2.5%. This clone showed up many times. What it recognizes is unknown. The specimen sequenced was PBMCs. The J gene is TRBJ2-2, the V gene TRBV6-1; D is possibly TRBD2 (5 bases). The receptor comes from a man over 45 in good health, CMV-negative, and a related stem cell transplant donor. The CDR3 DNA is TGTGCCAGCTTCTCCAGGAGGTCGGGGGAGCTGTTTTTT. It specifies CASFSRRSGELFF.